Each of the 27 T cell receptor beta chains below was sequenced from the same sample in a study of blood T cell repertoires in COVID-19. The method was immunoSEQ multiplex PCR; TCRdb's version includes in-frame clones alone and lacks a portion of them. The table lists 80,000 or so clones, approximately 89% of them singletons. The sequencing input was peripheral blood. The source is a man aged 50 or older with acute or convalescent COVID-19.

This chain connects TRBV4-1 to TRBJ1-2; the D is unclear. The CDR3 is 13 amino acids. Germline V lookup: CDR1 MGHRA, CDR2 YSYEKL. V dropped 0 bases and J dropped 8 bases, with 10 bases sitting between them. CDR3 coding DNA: TGCGCCAGCAGCCAAGATTCAGTAAAAGGCTACACCTTC. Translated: CASSQDSVKGYTF.

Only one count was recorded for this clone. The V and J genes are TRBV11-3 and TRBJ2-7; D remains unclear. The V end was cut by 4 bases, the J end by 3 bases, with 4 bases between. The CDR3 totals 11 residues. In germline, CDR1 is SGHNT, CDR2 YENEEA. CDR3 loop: CASSSGYEQYF. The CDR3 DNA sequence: TGTGCCAGCAGCTCCGGCTACGAGCAGTACTTC.

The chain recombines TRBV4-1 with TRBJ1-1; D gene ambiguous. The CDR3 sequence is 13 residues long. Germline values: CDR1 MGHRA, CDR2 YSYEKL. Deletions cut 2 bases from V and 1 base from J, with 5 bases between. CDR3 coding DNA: TGCGCCAGCAGCCAAAACGGGAACACTGAAGCTTTCTTT. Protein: CASSQNGNTEAFF.

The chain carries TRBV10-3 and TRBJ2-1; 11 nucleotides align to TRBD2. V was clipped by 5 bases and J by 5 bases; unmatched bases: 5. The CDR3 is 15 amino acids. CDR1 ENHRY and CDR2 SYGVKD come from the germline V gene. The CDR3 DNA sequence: TGTGCCATCAGTTGGGGGACTAGCGGCCACAATGAGCAGTTCTTC. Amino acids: CAISWGTSGHNEQFF.

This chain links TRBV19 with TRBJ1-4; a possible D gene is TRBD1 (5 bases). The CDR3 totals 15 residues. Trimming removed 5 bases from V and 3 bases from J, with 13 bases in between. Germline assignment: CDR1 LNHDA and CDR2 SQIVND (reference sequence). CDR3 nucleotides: TGTGCCAGTAGTCCCGACAGAGCCTCTAATGAAAAACTGTTTTTT. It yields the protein CASSPDRASNEKLFF.

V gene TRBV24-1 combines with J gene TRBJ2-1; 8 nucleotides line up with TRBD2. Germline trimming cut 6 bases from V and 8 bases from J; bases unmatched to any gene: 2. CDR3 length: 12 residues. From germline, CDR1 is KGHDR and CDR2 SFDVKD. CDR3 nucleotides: TGTGCCACCAGTTATAGCGGGGATGAGCAGTTCTTC. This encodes CATSYSGDEQFF.

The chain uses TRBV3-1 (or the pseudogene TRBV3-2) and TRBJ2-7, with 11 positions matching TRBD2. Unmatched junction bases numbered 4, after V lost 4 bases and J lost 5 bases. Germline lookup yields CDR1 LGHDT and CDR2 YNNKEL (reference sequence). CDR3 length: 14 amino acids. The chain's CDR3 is CASSLAGGPDEQYF. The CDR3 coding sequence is TGTGCCAGCAGCCTAGCGGGAGGGCCCGACGAGCAGTACTTC.

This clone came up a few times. CDR3 residues: CASSQNRGGSTEAFF. DNA of the CDR3: TGCGCCAGCAGCCAGAATAGAGGGGGAAGTACTGAAGCTTTCTTT. The chain carries TRBV4-1 and TRBJ1-1; TRBD1 might be the D (6 bases). V was cut by 3 bases and J by 5 bases, with 16 bases left in between. Germline lookup yields CDR1 MGHRA and CDR2 YSYEKL. The CDR3 is 15 residues long.

CDR3 coding DNA: TGTGCCAGCAGCGAAGGACAGGGAAGGAAGACCCAGTACTTC. Its protein product is CASSEGQGRKTQYF. V and J are TRBV5-5 and TRBJ2-5, with TRBD1 matching 8 bases. The V gene's germline CDR1 is SGHKS and CDR2 YYEKEE (reference sequence). Unmatched junction bases numbered 8, after V lost 4 bases and J lost 6 bases. This CDR3 has 14 amino acids.

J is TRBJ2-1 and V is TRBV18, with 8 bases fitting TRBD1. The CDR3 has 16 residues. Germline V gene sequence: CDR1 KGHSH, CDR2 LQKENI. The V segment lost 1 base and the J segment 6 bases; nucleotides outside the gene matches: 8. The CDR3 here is CASSPLGQGAGNEQFF. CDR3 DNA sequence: TGTGCCAGCTCACCACTTGGCCAGGGGGCCGGCAATGAGCAGTTCTTC.

CDR3 sequence reads: CASSLAGIAGVETQYF. CDR3 bases: TGTGCCAGCAGCTTAGCAGGAATAGCGGGAGTAGAGACCCAGTACTTC. This rearrangement joins TRBV7-9 to TRBJ2-5, with 9 positions matching TRBD2. Looked up from germline, CDR1 is SEHNR and CDR2 is FQNEAQ (reference sequence). With 0 bases clipped from V and 4 bases from J, the junction kept 6 bases outside the gene matches. This CDR3 has 16 residues.

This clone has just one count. CDR3 sequence: CASSATGLFSGANVLTF. The CDR3 coding sequence is TGCGCCAGCAGCGCGACAGGGCTGTTCTCTGGGGCCAACGTCCTGACTTTC. J is TRBJ2-6 and V is TRBV5-1; 7 bases fit TRBD1. The germline V gene encodes CDR1 SGHRS and CDR2 YFSETQ. CDR3 size: 17 residues. The V and J ends lost 4 bases and 0 bases, in that order; junction bases with no gene match: 7.

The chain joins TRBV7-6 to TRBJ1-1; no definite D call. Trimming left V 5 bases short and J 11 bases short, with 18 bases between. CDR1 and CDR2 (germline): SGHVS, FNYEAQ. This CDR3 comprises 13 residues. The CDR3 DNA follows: TGTGCCAGCAGCCAGCTTGATCGGGGTGAGGCTTTCTTT. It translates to CASSQLDRGEAFF. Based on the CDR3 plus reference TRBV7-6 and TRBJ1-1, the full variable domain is GAGVSQSPRYKVTKRGQDVALRCDPISGHVSLYWYRQALGQGPEFLTYFNYEAQQDKSGLPNDRFSAERPEGSISTLTIQRTEQRDSAMYRCASSQLDRGEAFFGQGTRLTVV.

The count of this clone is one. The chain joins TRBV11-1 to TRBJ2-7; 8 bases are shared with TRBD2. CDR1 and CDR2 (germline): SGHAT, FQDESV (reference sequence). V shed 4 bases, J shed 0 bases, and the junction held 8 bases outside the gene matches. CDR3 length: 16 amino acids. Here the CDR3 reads CASSWTGTRNSYEQYF. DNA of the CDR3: TGTGCCAGCAGCTGGACCGGGACTAGGAACTCCTACGAGCAGTACTTC.

The CDR3: CASSSGTGANEKLFF. The CDR3 DNA is TGTGCCAGCAGCTCCGGGACAGGGGCTAATGAAAAACTGTTTTTT. The chain has TRBV7-9 and TRBJ1-4, with 10 bases fitting TRBD1. V was clipped by 4 bases and J by 3 bases; unmatched bases: 2. This CDR3 has 15 amino acids. Germline-derived CDR1 and CDR2 are SEHNR and FQNEAQ (reference sequence).

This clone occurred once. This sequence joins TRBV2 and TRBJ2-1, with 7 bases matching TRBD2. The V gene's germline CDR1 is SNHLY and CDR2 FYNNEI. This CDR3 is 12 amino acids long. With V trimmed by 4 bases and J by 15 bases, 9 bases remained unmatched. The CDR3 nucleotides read TGTGCCAGCAGTGGGGAGGGGCCTTGGGGGTTCTTC. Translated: CASSGEGPWGFF.

CDR3 in DNA: TGCAGCGTTGAGTCACAGGGTCCAGATACGCAGTATTTT. It codes for CSVESQGPDTQYF. The chain uses TRBV29-1 and TRBJ2-3, with D possibly TRBD1 on 6 matching bases. This CDR3 has 13 residues. The V end was cut by 3 bases, the J end by 4 bases, with 11 bases between. Germline values: CDR1 SQVTM, CDR2 ANQGSEA.

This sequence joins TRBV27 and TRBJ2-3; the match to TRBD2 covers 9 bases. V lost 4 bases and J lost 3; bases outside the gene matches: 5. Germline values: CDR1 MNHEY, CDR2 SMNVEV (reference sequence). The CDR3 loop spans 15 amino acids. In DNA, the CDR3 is TGTGCCAGCAGTTCTCTAGCGGGACCTACAGATACGCAGTATTTT. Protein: CASSSLAGPTDTQYF.

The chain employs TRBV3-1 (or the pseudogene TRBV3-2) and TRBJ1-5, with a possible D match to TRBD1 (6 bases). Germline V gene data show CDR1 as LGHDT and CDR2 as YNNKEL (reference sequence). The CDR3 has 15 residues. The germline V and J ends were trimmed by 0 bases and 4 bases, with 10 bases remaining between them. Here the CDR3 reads CASSQDFQGNQPQHF. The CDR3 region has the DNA TGTGCCAGCAGCCAAGATTTTCAGGGGAATCAGCCCCAGCATTTT.

CDR3 nucleotides: TGTGCCAGCAGTTCCACGGGACAGGGGTACTATGGCTACACCTTC. Protein sequence: CASSSTGQGYYGYTF. The gene calls are TRBV28 and TRBJ1-2, with TRBD1 identical over 10 bases. Germline V CDR1 and CDR2: MDHEN, SYDVKM. The CDR3 spans 15 residues. V shed 4 bases, J shed 3 bases, and the junction held 5 bases outside the gene matches.

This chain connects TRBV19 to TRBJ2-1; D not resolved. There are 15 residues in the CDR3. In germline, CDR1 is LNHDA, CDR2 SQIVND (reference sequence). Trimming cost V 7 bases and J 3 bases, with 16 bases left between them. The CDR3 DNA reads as TGTGCCAGTACTCCGGGTAGCAGCTACTACAATGAGCAGTTCTTC. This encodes CASTPGSSYYNEQFF.

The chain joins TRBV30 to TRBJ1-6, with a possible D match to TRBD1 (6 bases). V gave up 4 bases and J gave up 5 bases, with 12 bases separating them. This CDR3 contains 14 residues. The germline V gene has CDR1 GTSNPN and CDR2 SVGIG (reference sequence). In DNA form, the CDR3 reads TGTGCCTGGATAGCCAGGGGCGATAATTCACCCCTCCACTTT. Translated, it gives CAWIARGDNSPLHF.

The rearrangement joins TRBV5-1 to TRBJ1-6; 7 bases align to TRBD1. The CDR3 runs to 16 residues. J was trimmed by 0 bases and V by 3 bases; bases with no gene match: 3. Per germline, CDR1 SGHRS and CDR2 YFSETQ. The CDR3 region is CASSWGQTSYNSPLHF. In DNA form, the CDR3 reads TGCGCCAGCAGCTGGGGACAGACCTCCTATAATTCACCCCTCCACTTT.

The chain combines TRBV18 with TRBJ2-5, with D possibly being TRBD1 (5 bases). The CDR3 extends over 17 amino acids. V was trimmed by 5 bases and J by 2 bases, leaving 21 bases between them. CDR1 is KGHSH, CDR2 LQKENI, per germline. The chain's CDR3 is CASSNRSPGQGQETQYF. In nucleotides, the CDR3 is TGTGCCAGCTCAAACCGATCACCTGGACAAGGGCAAGAGACCCAGTACTTC.

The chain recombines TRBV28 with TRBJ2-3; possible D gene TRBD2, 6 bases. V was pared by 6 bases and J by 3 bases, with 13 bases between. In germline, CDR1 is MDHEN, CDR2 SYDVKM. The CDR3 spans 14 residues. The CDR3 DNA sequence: TGTGCCAGCAGCTACCCGGGAGTGACAGATACGCAGTATTTT. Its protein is CASSYPGVTDTQYF.

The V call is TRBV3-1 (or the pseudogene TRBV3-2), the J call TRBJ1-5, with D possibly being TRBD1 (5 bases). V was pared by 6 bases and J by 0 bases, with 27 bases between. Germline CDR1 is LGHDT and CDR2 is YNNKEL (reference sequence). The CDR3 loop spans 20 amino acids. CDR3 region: CASRSIGAGPYLYSNQPQHF. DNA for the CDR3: TGTGCCAGCAGAAGTATAGGGGCAGGGCCATACCTTTATAGCAATCAGCCCCAGCATTTT.

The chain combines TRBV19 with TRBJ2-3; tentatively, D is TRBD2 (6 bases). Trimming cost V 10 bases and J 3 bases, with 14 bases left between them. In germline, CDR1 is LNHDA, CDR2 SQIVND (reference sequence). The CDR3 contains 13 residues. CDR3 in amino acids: CATSPGVTDTQYF. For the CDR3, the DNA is TGTGCCACCTCACCGGGGGTGACAGATACGCAGTATTTT.